This TCR beta chain was sequenced for a study of T cell responses to AZD1222 COVID-19 vaccine. The study's findings and limits: Nearly half of spike-specific TCRs reportedly target variant regions that are unmutated in the B.1.351 and B.1.1.7 variants. Samples come after the peak T cell response, not at day 14. Baseline seropositivity occurred in only six AZD1222 recipients.

This CDR3 comprises 13 residues. Germline V gene lookup returns CDR1 MNHNY and CDR2 SVGAGI (reference sequence). Second-dose intervals of approximately 4 or approximately 12 weeks were pooled. About this clone: Its antigen is still unknown.

Libraries were prepared by immunoSEQ multiplex PCR; TCRdb keeps only in-frame clonotypes and omits some of them. The sample records approximately 200,000 clones, more than 85% being singletons. V gene TRBV6-6 combines with J gene TRBJ2-7, with 10 bases identical to TRBD1. Sequencing used peripheral blood, obtained 28 days after the second AZD1222 dose. The receptor comes from an adult who received the AZD1222 COVID-19 vaccine. This CDR3 reads CTSRRTGGYEQYF. The CDR3 DNA follows: TGTACAAGCAGAAGGACAGGGGGCTACGAGCAGTACTTC.